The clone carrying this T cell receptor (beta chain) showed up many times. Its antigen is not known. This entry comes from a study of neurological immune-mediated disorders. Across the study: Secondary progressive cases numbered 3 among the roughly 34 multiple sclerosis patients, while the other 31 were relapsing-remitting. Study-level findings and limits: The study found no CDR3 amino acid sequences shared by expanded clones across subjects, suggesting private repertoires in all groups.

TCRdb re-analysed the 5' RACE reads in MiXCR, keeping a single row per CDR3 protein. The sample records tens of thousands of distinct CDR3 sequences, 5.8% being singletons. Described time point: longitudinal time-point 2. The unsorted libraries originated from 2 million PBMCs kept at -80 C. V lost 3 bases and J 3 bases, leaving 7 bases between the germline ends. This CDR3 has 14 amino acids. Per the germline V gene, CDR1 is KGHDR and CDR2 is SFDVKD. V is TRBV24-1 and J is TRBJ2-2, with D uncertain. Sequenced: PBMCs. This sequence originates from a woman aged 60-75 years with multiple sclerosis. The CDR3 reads CATSDGRDTGELFF. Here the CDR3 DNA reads TGTGCCACCAGTGATGGACGGGACACCGGGGAGCTGTTTTTT.